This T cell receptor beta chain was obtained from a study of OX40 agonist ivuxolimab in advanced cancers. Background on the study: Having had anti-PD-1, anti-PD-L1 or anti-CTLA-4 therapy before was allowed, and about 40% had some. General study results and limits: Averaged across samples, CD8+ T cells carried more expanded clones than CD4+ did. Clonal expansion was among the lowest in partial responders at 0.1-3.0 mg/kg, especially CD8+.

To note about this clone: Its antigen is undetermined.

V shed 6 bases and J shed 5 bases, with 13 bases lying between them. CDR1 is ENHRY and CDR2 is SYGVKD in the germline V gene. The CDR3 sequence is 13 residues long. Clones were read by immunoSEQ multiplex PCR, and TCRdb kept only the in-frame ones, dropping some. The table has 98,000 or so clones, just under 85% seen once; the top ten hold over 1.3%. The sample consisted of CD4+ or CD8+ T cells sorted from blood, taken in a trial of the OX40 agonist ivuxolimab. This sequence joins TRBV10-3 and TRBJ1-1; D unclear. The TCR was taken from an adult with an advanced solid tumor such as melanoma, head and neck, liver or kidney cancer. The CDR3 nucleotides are TGTGCCATCAGGGGGTACGAGGAGACTGAAGCTTTCTTT. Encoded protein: CAIRGYEETEAFF.